Listed below are T cell receptor beta chains from one sample, sequenced in a study of metastatic and nonmetastatic thyroid tumors. With MiXCR, TCRdb reprocessed the PCR reads. The table includes about 35,000 clones, about 33% detected once. The source material was tumor tissue. The origin of the receptors is a female donor with papillary thyroid cancer or a benign thyroid nodule (not recorded which). Some clones in this sample may be carry-over from other donors' samples. Each CDR3 is given with its conserved first and last residue. The D gene is left open where the match is weak. A clone size is listed for some rows: how often the clone was seen (once, few, many), or a class if it is expanded.

V gene,D gene,clone size,J gene,CDR3 DNA,CDR3 protein
TRBV12-3/TRBV12-4,TRBD1,NA,TRBJ2-2,TGTGCCAGCATTGGGGGACAGACGAACACCGGGGAGCTGTTTTTT,CASIGGQTNTGELFF
TRBV27,NA,NA,TRBJ1-3,TGTGCCAGCAGTTTTGTGGTCGGGGGCACCATATATTTT,CASSFVVGGTIYF
TRBV7-2,NA,NA,TRBJ2-6,TGTGCCAGCAGCTTAGGGGGGACTGGGGCCAACGTCCTGACTTTC,CASSLGGTGANVLTF
TRBV5-1,TRBD2,few,TRBJ2-7,TGCGCCAGCAGCCCAGGGACCAAGGGAGGGGAGCAGTACTTC,CASSPGTKGGEQYF
TRBV5-1,TRBD2,few,TRBJ2-1,TGCGCCAGCAGCCTCTCTAGCGGGGGGCGGCATGAGCAGTTCTTC,CASSLSSGGRHEQFF
TRBV11-2,TRBD2,NA,TRBJ2-1,TGTGCCAGCAGCTTAGGCGGGAGTTCCTACAATGAGCAGTTCTTC,CASSLGGSSYNEQFF
TRBV6-2/TRBV6-3,NA,few,TRBJ2-6,TGTGCCAGCAGCATTTCAGGGGCTGGGGCCAACGTCCTGACTTTC,CASSISGAGANVLTF
TRBV2,NA,many,TRBJ2-1,TGTGCCACCTCGGGCGGGTCTGGGCAGTTCTTC,CATSGGSGQFF
TRBV5-1,NA,NA,TRBJ1-1,TGCGCCAGCAGCTTGGCCGGTCCCGGGAACACTGAAGCTTTCTTT,CASSLAGPGNTEAFF
TRBV6-1,TRBD2,NA,TRBJ2-7,TGTGCCAGCGCGTTGGGACTAGGGGGCGAGCAGTACTTC,CASALGLGGEQYF
TRBV15,NA,few,TRBJ2-7,TGTGCCACCAGCAGAGAAGGGACACGGTCCTACGAGCAGTACTTC,CATSREGTRSYEQYF
TRBV4-3,NA,NA,TRBJ2-1,TGCGCCAGCAGCCAAGATGGAGACAATGAGCAGTTCTTC,CASSQDGDNEQFF
TRBV5-1,TRBD1,once,TRBJ2-1,TGCGCCAGCAGCATTAGGACAGGGTTCGAGCAGTTCTTC,CASSIRTGFEQFF
TRBV10-3,TRBD2,NA,TRBJ2-7,TGTGCCATCAAGACTAGCGGGACCGCAACCTACGAGCAGTACTTC,CAIKTSGTATYEQYF
TRBV19,NA,NA,TRBJ1-3,TGTGCCAGTGAGGTCAACTCTGGAAACACCATATATTTT,CASEVNSGNTIYF
TRBV19,NA,few,TRBJ2-7,TGTGCCAGTAGTATAGGCGATAATAGCGACGAGCAGTACTTC,CASSIGDNSDEQYF
TRBV28,TRBD1,few,TRBJ1-2,TGTGCCAGCAGAGATACAGGGGAGGCGAGCTATGGCTACACCTTC,CASRDTGEASYGYTF
TRBV5-1,TRBD1,NA,TRBJ2-1,TGCGCCAGCAGCATGGGACAGAGCTCCTACAATGAGCAGTTCTTC,CASSMGQSSYNEQFF
TRBV5-1,TRBD1,NA,TRBJ1-2,TGCGCCAGCAGCTCCCTACAGGGGGCAGATTCGGATGGCTACACCTTC,CASSSLQGADSDGYTF
TRBV19,NA,few,TRBJ2-1,TGTGCCAGTAGTATCTGGAGGCCGGATAATGAGCAGTTCTTC,CASSIWRPDNEQFF
TRBV30,NA,NA,TRBJ1-3,TGTGCCTGGAGACAGGCAGGGAGAAACACCATATATTTT,CAWRQAGRNTIYF
TRBV20-1,NA,NA,TRBJ1-1,TGCAGTGCTAGAGGGGACACTCGAAACACTGAAGCTTTCTTT,CSARGDTRNTEAFF
TRBV20-1,TRBD2,NA,TRBJ2-1,TGCAGTGCTAGAGTAGCGGGAGCGGCAAGGAATGAGCAGTTCTTC,CSARVAGAARNEQFF
TRBV20-1,TRBD1,NA,TRBJ2-7,TGCAGTGCTAGCGGACAGGGGCCCCCCTACGAGCAGTACTTC,CSASGQGPPYEQYF
TRBV6-1,NA,few,TRBJ2-7,TGTGCCAGTTCCCAGCGAGGAAGGGGGTACGAGCAGTACTTC,CASSQRGRGYEQYF
TRBV6-2/TRBV6-3,TRBD2,NA,TRBJ2-1,TGTGCCAGCAGGCGGCTAGCGGGACTCAATGAGCAGTTCTTC,CASRRLAGLNEQFF
TRBV6-1,TRBD2,many,TRBJ2-2,TGTGCCAGCACCCCCCTAGCGGGTCCGAACACCGGGGAGCTGTTTTTT,CASTPLAGPNTGELFF
TRBV7-3,TRBD1,NA,TRBJ1-2,TGTGCCAGCAGCCCCGACAGGGACTATGGCTACACCTTC,CASSPDRDYGYTF
TRBV2,NA,few,TRBJ1-2,TGTGCCAGCACTTGGGGGGACTATGGCTACACCTTC,CASTWGDYGYTF
TRBV20-1,NA,NA,TRBJ2-1,TGCAGTGCCACAGTCTACAGCAGGGGTTACAATGAGCAGTTCTTC,CSATVYSRGYNEQFF
TRBV11-1,NA,NA,TRBJ2-1,TGTGCCAGCAGCCTGGGACGGGGCTCCTACAATGAGCAGTTCTTC,CASSLGRGSYNEQFF
TRBV28,TRBD2,NA,TRBJ2-7,TGTGCCAGCAGTCCCTTAGTAGGCGCTAGCGGGAGGTCCTACGAGCAGTACTTC,CASSPLVGASGRSYEQYF
TRBV7-2,NA,few,TRBJ2-3,TGTGCCAGCAGCTTGACACTGGGGACAGATACGCAGTATTTT,CASSLTLGTDTQYF
TRBV6-1,NA,few,TRBJ1-2,TGTGCCAGCAAGATCGATCTGTATGGCTACACCTTC,CASKIDLYGYTF
TRBV30,NA,few,TRBJ1-5,TGTGCCTGGAGTGTTGCCGACAGTAGCAATCAGCCCCAGCATTTT,CAWSVADSSNQPQHF
TRBV2,NA,NA,TRBJ2-1,TGTGCCACCTACCGGGACAACTGGGGGAATGAGCAGTTCTTC,CATYRDNWGNEQFF
TRBV11-2,TRBD2,NA,TRBJ2-1,TGTGCCAGCAGCCCACCCGGGACTAGCGGGAAGAATGAGCAGTTCTTC,CASSPPGTSGKNEQFF
TRBV5-1,NA,NA,TRBJ1-4,TGCGCCAGCCAGCCGAGGGATAATGAAAAACTGTTTTTT,CASQPRDNEKLFF
TRBV12-3/TRBV12-4,NA,NA,TRBJ2-7,TGTGCCAGCAGTTCGACTAGGCACGAGCAGTACTTC,CASSSTRHEQYF
TRBV18,TRBD1,once,TRBJ2-2,TGTGCCAGCTCACGACGGACAGGGACCGGGGAGCTGTTTTTT,CASSRRTGTGELFF
TRBV6-1,NA,NA,TRBJ2-2,TGTGCCAGCAGTGAGGTTTCAGGGGGGATCGGGGAGCTGTTTTTT,CASSEVSGGIGELFF
TRBV27,NA,few,TRBJ2-5,TGTGCCAGCAGTTCGCCCCGAGAGGGGTTGGGGACCCAGTACTTC,CASSSPREGLGTQYF
TRBV5-1,NA,once,TRBJ2-5,TGCGCCAGCAGCTTGGGGGACAACCAAGAGACCCAGTACTTC,CASSLGDNQETQYF
TRBV28,TRBD2,NA,TRBJ2-1,TGTGCCAGCAGTTCGAACCAAGCGGGAGAAATCTACAATGAGCAGTTCTTC,CASSSNQAGEIYNEQFF
TRBV5-1,TRBD1,NA,TRBJ1-5,TGCGCCAGCAGCCCGGGACAGGATAAACAGCCCCAGCATTTT,CASSPGQDKQPQHF
TRBV30,NA,NA,TRBJ1-5,TGTGCCTGGGATACCTCTGGGGGCAATCAGCCCCAGCATTTT,CAWDTSGGNQPQHF
TRBV15,NA,NA,TRBJ2-7,TGTGCCACCAGCCCGGGGGGCCAGTACGAGCAGTACTTC,CATSPGGQYEQYF
TRBV15,TRBD2,NA,TRBJ2-1,TGTGCCACCAGTCCTACCTCGGGACTAGGGTTCAATGAGCAGTTCTTC,CATSPTSGLGFNEQFF
TRBV4-3,NA,NA,TRBJ1-4,TGCGCCAGCAGCCAAGGGAGACGGACGGGTAATGAAAAACTGTTTTTT,CASSQGRRTGNEKLFF